Sequencing of this T cell receptor beta chain was carried out in a study of regulatory T cells in long-lasting Graves disease. Whole-study findings and limits: Comparison showed that persistent patients shared more public clonotypes (2,741) than new patients (over 950).

Time point meaning: newly diagnosed GD, antithyroid drugs for less than 3 months. The authors made the TCR library using RNA they extracted from PBMCs. This clonotype has just a few counts. Its cognate antigen is unknown. Relying on iRepertoire HTBI primers and Arm-PCR of CDR3 regions, the team built TCR beta libraries. Using its own MiXCR run on the multiplex PCR reads, TCRdb lists one record per CDR3 protein. This table holds around 400,000 distinct CDR3 sequences, about a sixth found once. The TCR sequence derives from a female donor with Graves disease. The sequences come from peripheral blood mononuclear cells (PBMCs), collected at new diagnosis, from a patient treated with antithyroid drugs.

The CDR3 DNA is TGTGCCAGCAGTGACGGGGCCCGAGACAGGGGAACAGATACGCAGTATTTT. Translation: CASSDGARDRGTDTQYF. The chain has TRBV25-1 and TRBJ2-3; the match to TRBD1 covers 8 bases. The germline V gene encodes CDR1 MGHDK and CDR2 SYGVNS. The CDR3 sequence is 17 residues long. Trimming at V came to 3 bases and at J to 3 bases, leaving 11 bases not matched to a gene.